This entry is about one T cell receptor beta chain. Its specificity is unknown. 60 Vbeta and 13 Jbeta primers were used in PCR. In the source study's methods: An analysis performed later counted about 80 million unique TCR beta chains (around 9.9 million of them shared). Here immunoSEQ multiplex PCR was the method, and the copy in TCRdb shows in-frame clones only, minus some. The DNA gave D and trimming, while V, J and clone size come from that table. Of under 200,000 clones listed, about 65% are singletons. This CDR3 is built from 13 residues. CDR1 and CDR2 (germline): LNHDA, SQIVND (reference sequence). Trimming cost V 3 bases and J 0 bases, with 5 bases left between them. The sample originates from a study of cytomegalovirus exposure and HLA in healthy donors. Overall study context: Counted in an early data release were approximately 85 million unique TCRs from HLA-typed donors. Overall study results and limits: Certain indistinguishable V segments, among them TRBV6-2 and TRBV6-3, were excluded.

The sample comprised PBMCs. The J gene is TRBJ1-1, the V gene TRBV19; no clear D gene. The clonotype comes from a woman younger than 35 in good health and CMV-seropositive. The CDR3 region is CASSIQVNTEAFF. The CDR3 coding sequence is TGTGCCAGTAGTATCCAGGTGAACACTGAAGCTTTCTTT.